The 26 T cell receptor beta chains listed next were all sequenced from one sample in a study of blood T cell repertoires in COVID-19. Only in-frame clones appear in the TCRdb table, and some are missing; sequencing was by immunoSEQ multiplex PCR. The profile shows under 150,000 clones, approximately 90% of them singletons. The sample consisted of peripheral blood. These receptor sequences come from a woman between 40 and 55 years old with acute or convalescent COVID-19.

The rearrangement links TRBV24-1 to TRBJ2-5, with D tentatively TRBD1 (6 bases). There are 15 residues in the CDR3. V was trimmed by 3 bases and J by 2 bases, leaving 12 bases between them. Germline V gene data show CDR1 as KGHDR and CDR2 as SFDVKD. In DNA form, the CDR3 reads TGTGCCACCAGTGATCCAGCGAGGGGGCAAGAGACCCAGTACTTC. It translates to CATSDPARGQETQYF.

The rearrangement uses TRBV5-8 and TRBJ2-1; 9 bases match TRBD2. With 3 bases clipped from V and 7 bases from J, the junction kept 11 bases outside the gene matches. This CDR3 region has 16 residues. The germline CDR1 and CDR2 sequences are SGHTS and YDEGEE. CDR3 bases: TGTGCCAGCAGCTGGGCGGGTAGCGGGAGCCTGAATGAGCAGTTCTTC. Translated, it gives CASSWAGSGSLNEQFF.

The chain joins TRBV5-5 to TRBJ2-3, with a possible D match to TRBD1 (6 bases). This CDR3 has 13 amino acids. V gave up 4 bases and J gave up 6 bases, with 12 bases separating them. Germline V lookup: CDR1 SGHKS, CDR2 YYEKEE (reference sequence). In nucleotides, the CDR3 is TGTGCCAGCAGCCCAATGGGGGCGGATACGCAGTATTTT. Translation gives CASSPMGADTQYF.

This chain uses TRBV20-1 with TRBJ2-1; weak D call: TRBD1 (5 bases). The germline CDR1 and CDR2 sequences are DFQATT and SNEGSKA (reference sequence). The CDR3 has 11 amino acids. The V and J ends lost 5 bases and 7 bases respectively, with 9 bases between them. CDR3: CSAWGRNEQFF. The CDR3 DNA is TGCAGTGCTTGGGGCAGAAATGAGCAGTTCTTC.

J is TRBJ1-1 and V is TRBV30; no firm D call. The V gene lost 0 bases and the J gene lost 8 bases, with 13 bases spanning the gap. This CDR3 region has 13 residues. CDR1 is GTSNPN, CDR2 SVGIG, per germline (reference sequence). The DNA for the CDR3 is TGTGCCTGGAGTGTACGGACTGCCCACGAAGCTTTCTTT. It yields the protein CAWSVRTAHEAFF. Looking up the rest from reference TRBV30 and TRBJ1-1 gives the full variable domain: SQTIHQWPATLVQPVGSPLSLECTVEGTSNPNLYWYRQAAGRGLQLLFYSVGIGQISSEVPQNLSASRPQDRQFILSSKKLLLSDSGFYLCAWSVRTAHEAFFGQGTRLTVV.

The chain has TRBV27 and TRBJ2-3; 7 bases match TRBD2. J gave up 2 bases and V 3 bases, and 2 bases lay outside the gene matches. The CDR3 sequence is 14 residues long. Looked up from germline, CDR1 is MNHEY and CDR2 is SMNVEV (reference sequence). The CDR3: CASSFGGNTDTQYF. The CDR3 DNA sequence: TGTGCCAGCAGTTTCGGGGGGAACACAGATACGCAGTATTTT.

The V and J genes are TRBV7-2 and TRBJ2-7; the D gene is possibly TRBD1 (6 bases). V was cut by 4 bases and J by 6 bases, with 10 bases left in between. There are 12 residues in the CDR3. Germline CDR1 reads SGHTA; CDR2 reads FQGNSA. CDR3 amino acids: CASSSGVSEQYF. In DNA form, the CDR3 reads TGTGCCAGCAGCTCAGGGGTAAGCGAGCAGTACTTC.

The chain has TRBV3-1 (or the pseudogene TRBV3-2) and TRBJ2-1, with D possibly matching TRBD2 (5 bases). Germline V gene lookup returns CDR1 LGHDT and CDR2 YNNKEL (reference sequence). The CDR3 sequence is 10 residues long. V gave up 8 bases and J gave up 6 bases, with 5 bases separating them. The CDR3, as DNA: TGTGCCAGCGGAGGCAATGAGCAGTTCTTC. Encoded protein: CASGGNEQFF.

J is TRBJ1-5 and V is TRBV6-1; D is ambiguous. V lost 2 bases, J lost 9 bases, and 17 bases lay in between. The germline CDR1 and CDR2 sequences are MNHNS and SASEGT. CDR3 length: 15 amino acids. CDR3 DNA sequence: TGTGCCAGCAGTGAAAGTATCAGTCTCCCGTCGCCCCAGCATTTT. Its translation: CASSESISLPSPQHF.

This chain connects TRBV5-1 to TRBJ1-2; weak D call: TRBD1 (6 bases). The CDR3 has 15 amino acids. Germline values: CDR1 SGHRS, CDR2 YFSETQ. With 4 bases removed from V and 1 base from J, the gap between germline ends came to 14 bases. CDR3 nucleotide sequence: TGCGCCAGCAGCCAGGCACAGGGAATTAACTATGGCTACACCTTC. As protein: CASSQAQGINYGYTF. The full variable domain, with the rest looked up from reference TRBV5-1 and TRBJ1-2, is KAGVTQTPRYLIKTRGQQVTLSCSPISGHRSVSWYQQTPGQGLQFLFEYFSETQRNKGNFPGRFSGRQFSNSRSEMNVSTLELGDSALYLCASSQAQGINYGYTFGSGTRLTVV.

The CDR3 protein is CASSSRGTENTEAFF. For the CDR3, the DNA is TGTGCCAGTAGTTCCAGAGGGACAGAGAACACTGAAGCTTTCTTT. The rearrangement links TRBV19 to TRBJ1-1; 7 bases align to TRBD1. CDR3 length: 15 residues. Germline CDR1 reads LNHDA; CDR2 reads SQIVND (reference sequence). With V trimmed by 5 bases and J by 1 base, 7 bases remained unmatched.

This rearrangement joins TRBV10-3 to TRBJ1-4; unclear D gene. Trimming removed 2 bases from V and 12 bases from J, with 13 bases in between. Germline lookup yields CDR1 ENHRY and CDR2 SYGVKD. This CDR3 has 13 amino acids. The CDR3 nucleotides are TGTGCCATCAGTGAGGCCCTGAGTAAAGAACTGTTTTTT. It encodes CAISEALSKELFF.

This clone was picked up one time. The chain recombines TRBV19 with TRBJ1-6; 7 bases are shared with TRBD1. The CDR3 length is 14 residues. CDR1 and CDR2 (germline): LNHDA, SQIVND (reference sequence). J gave up 9 bases and V 3 bases, and 5 bases lay outside the gene matches. The CDR3 spells CASSIGTVRSPLHF. As DNA, the CDR3 is TGTGCCAGTAGTATTGGGACAGTACGTTCACCCCTCCACTTT.

The J gene is TRBJ2-3, the V gene TRBV10-2; TRBD1 is a possible D gene (6 bases). The CDR3 covers 14 residues. V was cut by 8 bases and J by 0 bases, with 12 bases left in between. CDR1 and CDR2 from the germline V gene are WSHSY and SAAADI. The CDR3 region has the DNA TGCGCCAGCCAGCGGACAGCTAGCACAGATACGCAGTATTTT. Translated: CASQRTASTDTQYF.

This clone occurred a few times. The chain joins TRBV19 to TRBJ2-2; TRBD1 matches 9 bases. Trimming at V came to 5 bases and at J to 6 bases, leaving 7 bases not matched to a gene. Germline V gives CDR1 LNHDA, CDR2 SQIVND (reference sequence). This CDR3 comprises 15 residues. CDR3 DNA: TGTGCCAGTAGTGCTTGGGACAGGGCCGCCGGGGAGCTGTTTTTT. This sequence encodes CASSAWDRAAGELFF.

The gene calls are TRBV5-1 and TRBJ2-5, with 12 positions matching TRBD2. Germline V gene data show CDR1 as SGHRS and CDR2 as YFSETQ. CDR3 length equals 16 residues. J was trimmed by 5 bases and V by 4 bases; bases with no gene match: 9. The CDR3 region is CASSTGLAGLGETQYF. CDR3 DNA: TGCGCCAGCAGCACTGGACTAGCGGGGTTAGGTGAGACCCAGTACTTC.

This chain links TRBV6-6 with TRBJ1-4; D gene unclear. CDR1 is MNHNY and CDR2 is SVGAGI in the germline V gene (reference sequence). The CDR3 totals 17 residues. V was trimmed by 5 bases and J by 0 bases, leaving 16 bases between them. CDR3 sequence reads: CASSPWLESATNEKLFF. In DNA, the CDR3 is TGTGCCAGCAGTCCCTGGCTAGAAAGTGCAACTAATGAAAAACTGTTTTTT.

The CDR3 coding sequence is TGTGCCAGCAGCTCCCGGACAGGGGGGTATGCAACTAATGAAAAACTGTTTTTT. Its protein product is CASSSRTGGYATNEKLFF. The chain combines TRBV7-9 with TRBJ1-4; TRBD1 agrees at 10 bases. The germline gives CDR1 SEHNR, CDR2 FQNEAQ (reference sequence). The V and J ends lost 4 bases and 0 bases, in that order; junction bases with no gene match: 8. The CDR3 length is 18 residues.

J is TRBJ1-3 and V is TRBV28; tentative D call: TRBD1 (5 bases). Germline CDR1 is MDHEN and CDR2 is SYDVKM. The CDR3 covers 15 residues. Trimming shortened V by 2 bases and J by 0 bases, and 8 bases separated the two germline ends. For the CDR3, the DNA is TGTGCCAGCAGTTTAGGGGGGAGCTCTGGAAACACCATATATTTT. Translated: CASSLGGSSGNTIYF.

The chain recombines TRBV27 with TRBJ1-2, with 8 bases lining up with TRBD1. V was clipped by 3 bases and J by 4 bases; unmatched bases: 1. The CDR3 is 13 amino acids. Germline V gives CDR1 MNHEY, CDR2 SMNVEV (reference sequence). The CDR3 region has the DNA TGTGCCAGCAGTTTCGGGACAGGCTATGGCTACACCTTC. Translation gives CASSFGTGYGYTF.

The chain carries TRBV3-1 (or the pseudogene TRBV3-2) and TRBJ1-3; D is ambiguous. Germline V gene data show CDR1 as LGHDT and CDR2 as YNNKEL (reference sequence). CDR3 size: 14 residues. Trimming removed 1 base at V and 0 bases at J, with 4 bases between. This CDR3 is CASSQGPSGNTIYF. The DNA for the CDR3 is TGTGCCAGCAGCCAAGGGCCCTCTGGAAACACCATATATTTT.

This clone was seen a few times. The V and J genes are TRBV7-3 and TRBJ2-7; 8 nucleotides match TRBD1. The trim removed 2 bases at V and 5 bases at J, leaving 5 bases unmatched. The CDR3 covers 14 residues. The germline CDR1 and CDR2 sequences are SGHTA and FQGTGA. In DNA, the CDR3 is TGTGCCAGCAGCTTACGGGGACAGGAGGACGAGCAGTACTTC. Encoded protein: CASSLRGQEDEQYF.

The chain links TRBV24-1 to TRBJ2-1; possibly TRBD2 for D (5 bases). The V end lost 5 bases, the J end lost 1 base, and 17 bases lay between the germline ends. Germline V gene data show CDR1 as KGHDR and CDR2 as SFDVKD. The length of the CDR3 is 17 residues. The chain's CDR3 is CATSGPQEDASYNEQFF. The CDR3 nucleotides read TGTGCCACCAGTGGTCCCCAGGAGGACGCTTCCTACAATGAGCAGTTCTTC.

This clone has just a few counts. The chain carries TRBV11-2 and TRBJ2-1; 12 bases match TRBD2. Germline V lookup: CDR1 SGHAT, CDR2 FQNNGV. The V and J ends lost 5 bases and 2 bases, in that order; junction bases with no gene match: 4. CDR3 length: 16 amino acids. Written as DNA, the CDR3 is TGTGCCAGCAGCCCTAGCGGGGGGGCCACCTACAATGAGCAGTTCTTC. This sequence encodes CASSPSGGATYNEQFF.

J is TRBJ1-1 and V is TRBV18; D gene unclear. Germline V gene data show CDR1 as KGHSH and CDR2 as LQKENI. V dropped 6 bases and J dropped 3 bases, with 8 bases sitting between them. The CDR3 runs to 12 residues. CDR3 sequence: CASSVLDTEAFF. Here the CDR3 DNA reads TGTGCCAGCTCTGTACTCGACACTGAAGCTTTCTTT.

This chain links TRBV6-6 with TRBJ2-5; no clear D gene. Germline V gene sequence: CDR1 MNHNY, CDR2 SVGAGI (reference sequence). The germline V and J ends were trimmed by 8 bases and 4 bases, with 11 bases remaining between them. The CDR3 is made up of 12 amino acids. The CDR3 here is CASSTLRETQYF. In DNA, the CDR3 is TGTGCCAGCTCGACACTCAGAGAGACCCAGTACTTC.